A single sample gave rise to the 30 T cell receptor beta chains below, sequenced in a study of cytomegalovirus exposure and HLA in healthy donors (dated 2017 in TCRdb). The library was generated by the immunoSEQ multiplex PCR assay. TCRdb re-hosts the immuneACCESS table, in-frame sequences only. Its copies lack some clones; in the studies checked, an unresolved V gene accounts for under half of them, and the cause for the rest is not known. The sample includes some 240,000 clones, with 83% observed a single time. About 6% of the sample is in the top ten clones. The sample consisted of PBMCs. The receptors here all came from a woman under 30 in good health and CMV-seronegative.

This clone was found once. The V gene is TRBV5-1, the J gene TRBJ2-7; 7 positions agree with TRBD1. Germline V gene lookup returns CDR1 SGHRS and CDR2 YFSETQ. The CDR3 has 15 amino acids. J gave up 0 bases and V 0 bases, and 3 bases lay outside the gene matches. In DNA form, the CDR3 reads TGCGCCAGCAGCTTGGGGGGACAGACCTCCTACGAGCAGTACTTC. It specifies CASSLGGQTSYEQYF.

V and J are TRBV18 and TRBJ2-5; 11 bases match TRBD2. Germline V gene sequence: CDR1 KGHSH, CDR2 LQKENI. There are 14 residues in the CDR3. Germline trimming cut 3 bases from V and 5 bases from J; bases unmatched to any gene: 2. The CDR3 protein is CASSPGLAVETQYF. CDR3 DNA sequence: TGTGCCAGCTCACCGGGACTAGCGGTGGAGACCCAGTACTTC.

The genes are TRBV7-3 and TRBJ2-7, with 10 bases that match TRBD1. The CDR3 has 13 amino acids. The ends lost 5 bases at V and 6 bases at J; junction bases unmatched: 4. The germline V gene has CDR1 SGHTA and CDR2 FQGTGA. CDR3: CASSLRQGAEQYF. DNA of the CDR3: TGTGCCAGCAGCCTACGACAGGGGGCCGAGCAGTACTTC.

This clone was seen only a few times. The gene calls are TRBV30 and TRBJ1-2; 8 bases agree with TRBD1. The CDR3 has 13 residues. Germline V gene data show CDR1 as GTSNPN and CDR2 as SVGIG (reference sequence). V shed 7 bases and J 4 bases; nucleotides not matched to a gene: 8. CDR3: CAFSSGGGYGYTF. CDR3 bases: TGTGCCTTCTCGTCAGGGGGCGGCTATGGCTACACCTTC.

V usage is TRBV4-1 and J usage is TRBJ1-2, with 9 bases matching TRBD1. There are 17 residues in the CDR3. Germline trimming cut 3 bases from V and 4 bases from J; bases unmatched to any gene: 12. The germline V gene has CDR1 MGHRA and CDR2 YSYEKL. CDR3 in DNA: TGCGCCAGCAGCCACCCTCAGGGGGACAGGGCTCCCTATGGCTACACCTTC. It is translated as CASSHPQGDRAPYGYTF.

The genes are TRBV30 and TRBJ2-7; either TRBD1 or TRBD2 may fit D (6 bases each). The CDR3 sequence is 14 residues long. Germline CDR1 and CDR2: GTSNPN and SVGIG (reference sequence). Trimming left V 2 bases short and J 6 bases short, with 17 bases between. The CDR3 sequence: CAWSRGGLLSEQYF. CDR3 DNA sequence: TGTGCCTGGAGTAGAGGGGGGCTTCTCTCCGAGCAGTACTTC.

The rearrangement joins TRBV15 to TRBJ2-1; TRBD2 is a possible D gene (6 bases). This CDR3 is 16 amino acids long. Germline CDR1 and CDR2: LNHNV and YYDKDF (reference sequence). V was trimmed by 0 bases and J by 5 bases, leaving 14 bases between them. As DNA, the CDR3 is TGTGCCACCAGCAGAGATCTCCGGGGGTCCCACAATGAGCAGTTCTTC. Amino acid sequence: CATSRDLRGSHNEQFF. Full variable domain (remainder filled in from reference TRBV15 and TRBJ2-1): DAMVIQNPRYQVTQFGKPVTLSCSQTLNHNVMYWYQQKSSQAPKLLFHYYDKDFNNEADTPDNFQSRRPNTSFCFLDIRSPGLGDTAMYLCATSRDLRGSHNEQFFGPGTRLTVL.

To note about this clone: Other DNA sequences in the same sample also yield this CDR3. V usage is TRBV18 and J usage is TRBJ1-1; D call uncertain. V gave up 2 bases and J gave up 1 base, with 5 bases separating them. This CDR3 comprises 13 residues. The V gene's germline CDR1 is KGHSH and CDR2 LQKENI. CDR3 nucleotide sequence: TGTGCCAGCTCACCATCAACGAACACTGAAGCTTTCTTT. Its protein is CASSPSTNTEAFF.

The gene calls are TRBV30 and TRBJ1-5; D ambiguous. Per germline, CDR1 GTSNPN and CDR2 SVGIG (reference sequence). The CDR3 loop spans 15 amino acids. Trimming shortened V by 2 bases and J by 0 bases, and 11 bases separated the two germline ends. CDR3 in amino acids: CAWSLQGHSNQPQHF. In nucleotides, the CDR3 is TGTGCCTGGAGTCTCCAAGGCCATAGCAATCAGCCCCAGCATTTT. The full variable domain, with the rest looked up from reference TRBV30 and TRBJ1-5, is SQTIHQWPATLVQPVGSPLSLECTVEGTSNPNLYWYRQAAGRGLQLLFYSVGIGQISSEVPQNLSASRPQDRQFILSSKKLLLSDSGFYLCAWSLQGHSNQPQHFGDGTRLSIL.

This clone was recorded once. The rearrangement links TRBV29-1 to TRBJ2-5; weak D call: TRBD1 (6 bases). V dropped 6 bases and J dropped 5 bases, with 7 bases sitting between them. CDR3 length equals 10 residues. CDR1 and CDR2 from the germline V gene are SQVTM and ANQGSEA. The CDR3 loop is CSVGQETQYF. CDR3 DNA sequence: TGCAGCGTCGGACAGGAGACCCAGTACTTC.

The genes are TRBV4-1 and TRBJ1-1; tentative D call: TRBD1 (5 bases). V lost 5 bases, J lost 4 bases, and 20 bases lay in between. This CDR3 region has 16 residues. CDR1 and CDR2 from the germline V gene are MGHRA and YSYEKL. The CDR3 sequence: CASSEGVGGWFTEAFF. The CDR3 bases are TGCGCCAGCAGCGAAGGGGTCGGGGGGTGGTTCACTGAAGCTTTCTTT.

The chain recombines TRBV7-9 with TRBJ1-3; maybe TRBD1 (5 bases). V was shortened by 4 bases and J by 1 base, with 8 bases between the two germline ends. CDR3 length: 14 amino acids. The V gene's germline CDR1 is SEHNR and CDR2 FQNEAQ (reference sequence). The CDR3 loop reads CASSSTVSGNTIYF. The CDR3 coding sequence is TGTGCCAGCAGCTCGACAGTATCTGGAAACACCATATATTTT. Variable domain in full (rest from reference TRBV7-9 and TRBJ1-3): DTGVSQNPRHKITKRGQNVTFRCDPISEHNRLYWYRQTLGQGPEFLTYFQNEAQLEKSRLLSDRFSAERPKGSFSTLEIQRTEQGDSAMYLCASSSTVSGNTIYFGEGSWLTVV.

The chain has TRBV4-2 and TRBJ2-1; 12 bases line up with TRBD2. Germline assignment: CDR1 LGHNA and CDR2 YNFKEQ. The J segment lost 7 bases and the V segment lost 4 bases, leaving 8 bases of the junction unmatched. CDR3 size: 16 residues. In DNA, the CDR3 is TGTGCCAGCAGCCCTCGAGCCCTAGCGGGAGGGAATGAGCAGTTCTTC. Residues: CASSPRALAGGNEQFF.

The chain employs TRBV19 and TRBJ2-1; 12 bases line up with TRBD2. The ends lost 6 bases at V and 2 bases at J; junction bases unmatched: 5. Germline CDR1 reads LNHDA; CDR2 reads SQIVND (reference sequence). This CDR3 region has 16 residues. The CDR3 here is CASRGTSGRPYNEQFF. The CDR3 nucleotides read TGTGCCAGTAGAGGGACTAGCGGGCGTCCCTACAATGAGCAGTTCTTC.

The chain links TRBV6-5 to TRBJ2-1; the D is unclear. The CDR3 is made up of 15 amino acids. CDR1 MNHEY and CDR2 SVGAGI come from the germline V gene. The germline V and J ends were trimmed by 7 bases and 8 bases, with 21 bases remaining between them. CDR3 residues: CASKKPPTVSYEQFF. The DNA of the CDR3 is TGTGCCAGCAAAAAACCCCCCACAGTGAGCTATGAGCAGTTCTTC.

The chain joins TRBV27 to TRBJ1-3, with D perhaps matching TRBD1 (6 bases). Germline V gives CDR1 MNHEY, CDR2 SMNVEV (reference sequence). Trimming took 4 bases from V and 4 from J, leaving 8 bases between them. This CDR3 is 13 amino acids long. CDR3 DNA: TGTGCCAGCAGTTCAGGGGTAGGAAACACCATATATTTT. Protein product: CASSSGVGNTIYF.

The chain is built from TRBV5-1 and TRBJ2-7; no clear D gene. The CDR3 has 12 residues. The ends were cut back, 3 bases at V and 2 bases at J, with 6 bases in the middle. Germline loops: CDR1 SGHRS, CDR2 YFSETQ. CDR3 region: CASSSGTYEQYF. For the CDR3, the DNA is TGCGCCAGCAGCTCCGGCACCTACGAGCAGTACTTC.

The chain links TRBV18 to TRBJ1-2; tentatively, D is TRBD1 (5 bases). CDR1 and CDR2 (germline): KGHSH, LQKENI. Trimming took off 3 bases at V and 8 bases at J, with 10 bases between the two ends. The CDR3 contains 12 residues. CDR3 DNA sequence: TGTGCCAGCTCACCTGGAGGGGAAGGCTACACCTTC. It is translated as CASSPGGEGYTF.

This clone has just a few counts. Other DNA variants within this sample encode the same CDR3. The chain links TRBV9 to TRBJ2-2; D gene unclear. Germline values: CDR1 SGDLS, CDR2 YYNGEE. The V gene lost 0 bases and the J gene lost 6 bases, with 6 bases spanning the gap. The length of the CDR3 is 13 residues. CDR3 sequence: CASSVGGAGELFF. DNA of the CDR3: TGTGCCAGCAGCGTAGGTGGGGCCGGGGAGCTGTTTTTT.

This clone was counted a few times. The CDR3 is CASSVQGNTEAFF. The CDR3 DNA follows: TGTGCCAGCAGTGTACAGGGGAACACTGAAGCTTTCTTT. The gene calls are TRBV6-1 and TRBJ1-1; D is possibly TRBD1 (6 bases). The length of the CDR3 is 13 residues. Trimming left V 4 bases short and J 1 base short, with 7 bases between. Germline-derived CDR1 and CDR2 are MNHNS and SASEGT.

This chain connects TRBV2 to TRBJ1-1, with 7 nucleotides matching TRBD1. With V trimmed by 10 bases and J by 2 bases, 7 bases remained unmatched. Germline lookup yields CDR1 SNHLY and CDR2 FYNNEI. This CDR3 region has 13 residues. Here the CDR3 DNA reads TGTGCCACAACAGGGGAGTCCAACACTGAAGCTTTCTTT. Protein product: CATTGESNTEAFF.

The chain recombines TRBV6-5 with TRBJ1-2, with D hard to call. In germline, CDR1 is MNHEY, CDR2 SVGAGI. The CDR3 is made up of 13 amino acids. The V end was cut by 4 bases, the J end by 7 bases, with 13 bases between. CDR3 in amino acids: CASSSTEARGYTF. In DNA, the CDR3 is TGTGCCAGCAGTTCAACAGAAGCCCGTGGCTACACCTTC.

The gene calls are TRBV5-6 and TRBJ1-2; 7 nucleotides agree with TRBD1. The V gene end was trimmed by 4 bases and the J gene end by 4 bases; junction bases not matched to a gene: 7. The CDR3 covers 14 residues. Germline CDR1 and CDR2: SGHDT and YYEEEE. CDR3 bases: TGTGCCAGCAGCCCGGGACAGCTCACCTATGGCTACACCTTC. This codes for CASSPGQLTYGYTF.

The chain joins TRBV11-3 to TRBJ1-6; no reliable D call. CDR3 length equals 12 residues. Germline V lookup: CDR1 SGHNT, CDR2 YENEEA. V was trimmed by 4 bases and J by 12 bases, leaving 10 bases between them. In DNA form, the CDR3 reads TGTGCCAGCAGCTCCCGGACGGGACCCCTCCACTTT. Amino acids: CASSSRTGPLHF.

The CDR3 is CASSGSYSGSSKNIQYF. CDR3 nucleotides: TGTGCCAGCAGTGGCAGCTATAGCGGGAGCTCCAAAAACATTCAGTACTTC. The chain uses TRBV28 and TRBJ2-4; 9 nucleotides line up with TRBD2. Germline V lookup: CDR1 MDHEN, CDR2 SYDVKM. The CDR3 covers 17 residues. V gave up 5 bases and J gave up 2 bases; unmatched junction bases: 10.

V and J are TRBV18 and TRBJ2-7; tentatively, D is TRBD2 (5 bases). In germline, CDR1 is KGHSH, CDR2 LQKENI. Trimming took 6 bases from V and 2 from J, leaving 14 bases between them. The CDR3 is 14 amino acids. The CDR3 DNA follows: TGTGCCAGCTCCCCGTCGAGCGGACCCTACGAGCAGTACTTC. Protein sequence: CASSPSSGPYEQYF.

The chain employs TRBV19 and TRBJ2-7; D call uncertain. The germline V gene encodes CDR1 LNHDA and CDR2 SQIVND (reference sequence). The CDR3 consists of 13 residues. V dropped 3 bases and J dropped 2 bases, with 8 bases sitting between them. The CDR3 DNA is TGTGCCAGTAGTATTCGGGCCACCTACGAGCAGTACTTC. Residues: CASSIRATYEQYF. Full variable domain (remainder filled in from reference TRBV19 and TRBJ2-7): DGGITQSPKYLFRKEGQNVTLSCEQNLNHDAMYWYRQDPGQGLRLIYYSQIVNDFQKGDIAEGYSVSREKKESFPLTVTSAQKNPTAFYLCASSIRATYEQYFGPGTRLTVT.

The chain employs TRBV5-5 and TRBJ1-5; 7 bases fit TRBD1. V was pared by 3 bases and J by 2 bases, with 5 bases of the junction left unmatched. The CDR3 spans 15 residues. Germline lookup yields CDR1 SGHKS and CDR2 YYEKEE (reference sequence). CDR3 coding DNA: TGTGCCAGCAGCTCCAGGGACAGAGGCAATCAGCCCCAGCATTTT. It encodes CASSSRDRGNQPQHF.

The chain links TRBV5-1 to TRBJ1-1; D not certain. The CDR3 sequence is 16 residues long. CDR1 and CDR2 from the germline V gene are SGHRS and YFSETQ. The V end lost 4 bases, the J end lost 0 bases, and 16 bases lay between the germline ends. As DNA, the CDR3 is TGCGCCAGCAGCGCATACCTTATTCAGGTGAACACTGAAGCTTTCTTT. This gives the protein CASSAYLIQVNTEAFF.

The rearrangement uses TRBV5-1 and TRBJ2-2, with 12 nucleotides matching TRBD2. Germline V CDR1 and CDR2: SGHRS, YFSETQ. The CDR3 loop spans 18 amino acids. With 4 bases clipped from V and 1 base from J, the junction kept 8 bases outside the gene matches. Written as DNA, the CDR3 is TGCGCCAGCAGCCGCCGACTAGCGGGAGAAGGGAACACCGGGGAGCTGTTTTTT. It encodes CASSRRLAGEGNTGELFF. The full variable domain, rest sourced from reference TRBV5-1 and TRBJ2-2, is KAGVTQTPRYLIKTRGQQVTLSCSPISGHRSVSWYQQTPGQGLQFLFEYFSETQRNKGNFPGRFSGRQFSNSRSEMNVSTLELGDSALYLCASSRRLAGEGNTGELFFGEGSRLTVL.